The clone carrying this TCR beta chain has a single count. The data derive from a study of T cell changes during pregnancy in multiple sclerosis. Between the trimmed V and J ends, which lost 4 bases and 6 bases, there was a span of 13 bases. Germline assignment: CDR1 SGHKS and CDR2 YYEKEE (reference sequence). The CDR3 extends over 14 amino acids. The table came from immunoSEQ multiplex PCR; TCRdb's copy has only in-frame clones and leaves some out. The sample contains roughly 32,000 clones, 90% to 95% of which appear only once. This clonotype originated in a female donor in good health, enrolled as a control in a pregnancy study. The chain employs TRBV5-5 and TRBJ1-4; unclear D gene. The material was CD8+ T cells from peripheral blood mononuclear cells, obtained in the second trimester of pregnancy. The CDR3 spells CASSVTTNDEKLFF. Written as DNA, the CDR3 is TGTGCCAGCAGCGTGACAACGAACGATGAAAAACTGTTTTTT. Complete variable domain (other parts from reference TRBV5-5 and TRBJ1-4): DAGVTQSPTHLIKTRGQQVTLRCSPISGHKSVSWYQQVLGQGPQFIFQYYEKEERGRGNFPDRFSARQFPNYSSELNVNALLLGDSALYLCASSVTTNDEKLFFGSGTQLSVL.